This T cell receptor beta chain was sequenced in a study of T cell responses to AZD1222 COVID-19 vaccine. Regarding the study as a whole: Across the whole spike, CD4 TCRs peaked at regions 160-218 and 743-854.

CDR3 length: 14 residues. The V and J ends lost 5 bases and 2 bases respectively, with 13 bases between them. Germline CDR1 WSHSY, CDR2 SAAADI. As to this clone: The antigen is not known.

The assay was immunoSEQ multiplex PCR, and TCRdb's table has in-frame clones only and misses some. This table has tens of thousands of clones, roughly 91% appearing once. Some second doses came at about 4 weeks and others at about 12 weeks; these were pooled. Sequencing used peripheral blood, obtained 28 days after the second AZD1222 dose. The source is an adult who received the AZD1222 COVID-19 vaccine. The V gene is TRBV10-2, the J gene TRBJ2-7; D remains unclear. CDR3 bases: TGCGCCAGCAGTAAGCGCCTCATGGCCTACGAGCAGTACTTC. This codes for CASSKRLMAYEQYF.